These 2 T cell receptor beta chains were sequenced from one sample in a study of T cells in localized non-small cell lung cancer. Profiling relied on immunoSEQ multiplex PCR, and the TCRdb table lists in-frame clones only, not all of them. The sample includes roughly 2,400 clones, roughly 24% seen only once; the top ten take under 20%. The sequences come from normal lung tissue next to the tumor, collected before any cancer treatment. All receptors come from a female donor with stage II lung adenocarcinoma.

The chain combines TRBV11-3 with TRBJ2-5; no clear D gene. V shed 1 base and J shed 0 bases, with 9 bases lying between them. Germline CDR1 SGHNT, CDR2 YENEEA. The CDR3 loop spans 15 amino acids. This CDR3 reads CASSLGQAYQETQYF. CDR3 DNA sequence: TGTGCCAGCAGCTTAGGGCAGGCGTACCAAGAGACCCAGTACTTC.

This sequence joins TRBV19 and TRBJ2-1, with D perhaps TRBD2 (6 bases). CDR3 size: 13 residues. V was cut by 0 bases and J by 10 bases, with 10 bases left in between. The germline V gene has CDR1 LNHDA and CDR2 SQIVND (reference sequence). The CDR3 reads CASSIDRAGEQFF. The CDR3 DNA is TGTGCCAGTAGTATAGATCGGGCGGGGGAGCAGTTCTTC.